At least ten counts were recorded for the clone carrying this T cell receptor (beta chain). Its antigen is unidentified. Time point reported: longitudinal time-point 2. Trimming cost V 4 bases and J 7 bases, with 12 bases left between them. The germline V gene encodes CDR1 SGHRS and CDR2 YFSETQ. CDR3 length: 13 residues. This sample stems from a study of neurological immune-mediated disorders. Study-wide results and caveats: Falling below healthy controls, multiple sclerosis showed the least TCR clonal expansion, while HTLV-1-associated myelopathy showed the most.

TCRdb used MiXCR to reprocess the 5' RACE reads, holding one entry per CDR3 protein. The data show 70,000 to 90,000 distinct CDR3 sequences, with 5.8% seen just once and roughly 7.9% held by the top ten. The sequenced sample was PBMCs. The TCR sequence derives from a woman aged 55-70 years with multiple sclerosis. The rearrangement uses TRBV5-1 and TRBJ1-5; D is unresolved. CDR3 DNA: TGCGCCAGCAGCGGCAGACTTCTACAGCCCCAGCATTTT. This codes for CASSGRLLQPQHF. The full variable domain, with the rest looked up from reference TRBV5-1 and TRBJ1-5, is KAGVTQTPRYLIKTRGQQVTLSCSPISGHRSVSWYQQTPGQGLQFLFEYFSETQRNKGNFPGRFSGRQFSNSRSEMNVSTLELGDSALYLCASSGRLLQPQHFGDGTRLSIL.